One and the same sample provided the 24 T cell receptor beta chains below, sequenced in a study of Tregs in tolerant kidney transplant recipients (dated by TCRdb to about 2019). Transplants used related donors with nonmyeloablative bone marrow transplantation; mixed chimerism was transient in the human trials. Library preparation employed the immunoSEQ multiplex PCR assay. The table comes from immuneACCESS by way of TCRdb, which keeps in-frame sequences with V and J called. Part of the clones is missing from these tables; in studies checked, under half for an unresolved V gene and the rest for unknown reasons. This sample's table has entries for 25,000 to 40,000 clones. 1.8% of the sample rests with the top ten. Sequencing was performed on CD4+ T cells from blood (PBMCs), taken 24 months after the transplant. The receptors were sampled from a human patient who received a combined kidney and bone marrow transplant. After transplantation, some T cells may belong to the graft donor instead of the recipient.

About this clone itself: The read halts 3 residues ahead of the CDR3 end, with the missing end drawn from the germline J gene. The rearrangement links TRBV5-4 to TRBJ2-7, with 13 bases identical to TRBD2. The V gene end was trimmed by 4 bases and the J gene end by 4 bases; junction bases not matched to a gene: 5. This CDR3 contains 15 residues. The V gene's germline CDR1 is SGHNT and CDR2 YYREEE (reference sequence). The CDR3: CASSPGTSGMYEQYF. Incomplete CDR3 DNA: TGTGCCAGCAGCCCGGGGACTAGCGGGATGTACGAG.

As regards this clone: The sequence runs out 3 residues before the end of the CDR3; the remainder is reconstructed from the germline J gene. The chain has TRBV4-1 and TRBJ1-2; 10 bases are shared with TRBD1. The CDR3 totals 17 residues. After removal of 3 bases from V and 0 bases from J, the junction contained 7 bases not matched to a gene. Germline values: CDR1 MGHRA, CDR2 YSYEKL. The CDR3 loop is CASSHPRGQGTNYGYTF. The sequenced part of the CDR3 DNA is TGCGCCAGCAGCCACCCTCGGGGACAGGGGACTAACTATGGC.

About this clone: The read halts 3 residues ahead of the CDR3 end, with the missing end drawn from the germline J gene. The V call is TRBV20-1, the J call TRBJ2-1; D perhaps matches TRBD1 (6 bases). This CDR3 comprises 11 residues. Trimming removed 3 bases at V and 8 bases at J, with 8 bases between. The germline V gene encodes CDR1 DFQATT and CDR2 SNEGSKA (reference sequence). CDR3 DNA (partial): TGCAGTGCTAGGGGGGCCTATGAG. Amino acid sequence: CSARGAYE. The whole CDR3 protein reads CSARGAYEQFF.

To note about this clone: The read gets to within 3 residues of the CDR3 end, and the germline J gene fills in the rest. The chain uses TRBV5-1 and TRBJ2-1; 11 bases agree with TRBD2. Trimming removed 2 bases from V and 7 bases from J; junction bases left unmatched: 5. The V gene's germline CDR1 is SGHRS and CDR2 YFSETQ. There are 15 residues in the CDR3. Partial CDR3 DNA: TGCGCCAGCAGCTTTAGCGGGAGGGCCGAGAATGAG. It yields the protein CASSFSGRAENE. The complete CDR3 sequence is CASSFSGRAENEQFF. The full variable domain, with the rest looked up from reference TRBV5-1 and TRBJ2-1, is KAGVTQTPRYLIKTRGQQVTLSCSPISGHRSVSWYQQTPGQGLQFLFEYFSETQRNKGNFPGRFSGRQFSNSRSEMNVSTLELGDSALYLCASSFSGRAENEQFFGPGTRLTVL.

Worth noting for this clone: The read terminates 3 residues before the CDR3 end, so the remaining end is supplied by the germline J gene. V gene TRBV30 combines with J gene TRBJ2-2; 11 bases fit TRBD2. Trimming at V came to 5 bases and at J to 5 bases, leaving 13 bases not matched to a gene. The CDR3 extends over 17 amino acids. Per the germline V gene, CDR1 is GTSNPN and CDR2 is SVGIG (reference sequence). This CDR3 is CAWDPLTGTSGTGELFF. CDR3 DNA, as far as it was read: TGTGCCTGGGACCCTTTAACCGGGACTAGCGGAACCGGGGAG.

Details on this clone: The read terminates 3 residues ahead of where the CDR3 ends, so the germline J gene completes it. The rearrangement uses TRBV20-1 and TRBJ2-7, with 7 nucleotides matching TRBD2. With V trimmed by 0 bases and J by 3 bases, 5 bases remained unmatched. CDR3 length equals 14 residues. The germline CDR1 and CDR2 sequences are DFQATT and SNEGSKA (reference sequence). CDR3 DNA, as far as it was read: TGCAGTGCTAGAGATGCCCGGGGGGTCTACGAG. Translated, it gives CSARDARGVYE. The full CDR3 sequence reads CSARDARGVYEQYF.

Comment on this clone: With the read ending 3 residues before the CDR3 end, the germline J gene is used to fill in that end. V is TRBV20-1 and J is TRBJ1-2; 8 nucleotides agree with TRBD1. Trimming took 6 bases from V and 7 from J; bases not matched to a gene: 13. The CDR3 has 14 residues. CDR1 DFQATT and CDR2 SNEGSKA come from the germline V gene (reference sequence). CDR3 bases read: TGCAGTGCCCCGGGACAGGATACTGCTGGTGGC. This sequence encodes CSAPGQDTAGG. The whole CDR3 sequence reads CSAPGQDTAGGYTF.

In regard to this clone: With the read ending 3 residues before the CDR3 end, the germline J gene is used to fill in that end. The V gene is TRBV19, the J gene TRBJ2-1; D unresolved. V was trimmed by 7 bases and J by 2 bases, leaving 12 bases between them. Germline lookup yields CDR1 LNHDA and CDR2 SQIVND (reference sequence). The CDR3 loop spans 14 amino acids. Incomplete CDR3 DNA: TGTGCCAGTAAATTAAGTACTACCTACAATGAG. Translated, it gives CASKLSTTYNE. The full CDR3 reads CASKLSTTYNEQFF.

A word on this clone: The missing CDR3 end, 3 residues past where the read stops, is filled in from the germline J gene. The V and J genes are TRBV19 and TRBJ2-1; 12 positions match TRBD2. This CDR3 has 14 amino acids. The J segment lost 9 bases and the V segment lost 3 bases, leaving 3 bases of the junction unmatched. Germline CDR1 reads LNHDA; CDR2 reads SQIVND (reference sequence). The CDR3 protein is CASSILAGGAEQFF. Partial CDR3 DNA: TGTGCCAGTAGTATCCTAGCGGGAGGGGCTGAG.

As to this clone: With the read ending 3 residues before the CDR3 end, the germline J gene is used to fill in that end. The V gene is TRBV7-9, the J gene TRBJ2-1; 7 bases align to TRBD1. CDR3 length: 15 amino acids. V lost 4 bases and J lost 6; bases outside the gene matches: 9. Germline V gene data show CDR1 as SEHNR and CDR2 as FQNEAQ (reference sequence). CDR3 bases read: TGTGCCAGCAGCTCCGACAGGGATGGGCGCAATGAG. Protein product: CASSSDRDGRNE. The CDR3 in full is CASSSDRDGRNEQFF.

Concerning this clone itself: The read stops 3 residues short of the end of the CDR3; the missing end is completed from the germline J gene. The chain uses TRBV28 and TRBJ2-1, with D perhaps matching TRBD1 (5 bases). From germline, CDR1 is MDHEN and CDR2 SYDVKM. V lost 4 bases, J lost 4 bases, and 17 bases lay in between. This CDR3 region has 16 residues. The CDR3 loop is CASSSHQGFRYNEQFF. CDR3 DNA (partial): TGTGCCAGCAGTTCACATCAGGGTTTTCGATACAATGAG.

About this clone: The read terminates 3 residues before the CDR3 end, so the remaining end is supplied by the germline J gene. The chain joins TRBV7-6 to TRBJ1-4; D possibly corresponds to TRBD1 (6 bases). CDR1 and CDR2 (germline): SGHVS, FNYEAQ. With 0 bases removed from V and 8 bases from J, the gap between germline ends came to 13 bases. The CDR3 runs to 15 residues. The part of the CDR3 DNA that was read is TGTGCCAGCAGCTTAGCGCAGGGGCGCCTAGAAAAA. Residues: CASSLAQGRLEK. The complete CDR3 sequence is CASSLAQGRLEKLFF.

In regard to this clone: Read data end 3 residues before the CDR3 end; the end is taken from the germline J gene. This sequence joins TRBV6-8 and TRBJ2-3; D possibly corresponds to TRBD2 (6 bases). This CDR3 is built from 13 residues. Germline V gives CDR1 MNHGY, CDR2 SAAAGT. V lost 6 bases to trimming and J lost 0 bases, with 7 bases between them. The sequenced CDR3 bases are TGTGCCAGCAGGGGACTCAGCACAGATACG. Amino acids: CASRGLSTDT. The CDR3 in full is CASRGLSTDTQYF.

With respect to this clone: The CDR3 end lies 3 residues beyond the end of the read and is filled in from the germline J gene. J is TRBJ1-5 and V is TRBV28; D unresolved. Germline CDR1 reads MDHEN; CDR2 reads SYDVKM. The V end was cut by 7 bases, the J end by 4 bases, with 5 bases between. This CDR3 has 11 residues. This CDR3 reads CASNRNQPQHF. The DNA read from the CDR3 is TGTGCCAGCAACAGAAATCAGCCC.

This clone is called medium-sized based on its frequency. Read data end 3 residues before the CDR3 end; the end is taken from the germline J gene. This chain joins TRBV15 and TRBJ2-2; weak D call: TRBD1 (5 bases). V was shortened by 6 bases and J by 2 bases, with 10 bases between the two germline ends. The CDR3 is 14 amino acids. CDR1 and CDR2 (germline): LNHNV, YYDKDF (reference sequence). The CDR3 sequence: CATRSRGNTGELFF. Partial CDR3 DNA: TGTGCCACCAGGTCAAGGGGTAACACCGGGGAG.

Details on this clone: The sequence runs out 3 residues before the end of the CDR3; the remainder is reconstructed from the germline J gene. The rearrangement uses TRBV6-2 or TRBV6-3 and TRBJ2-3, with TRBD2 identical over 7 bases. This CDR3 is built from 15 residues. V lost 7 bases, J lost 0 bases, and 7 bases stayed unmatched. CDR1 and CDR2 (germline): MNHEY, SVGEGT. The sequenced part of the CDR3 DNA is TGTGCCAGCACTAAGCGGGACCCTAGCACAGATACG. It translates to CASTKRDPSTDT. The full CDR3 reads CASTKRDPSTDTQYF.

CDR3 protein: CASSLGGTSGSREETQYF. The covered CDR3 bases are TGCGCCAGCAGCTTGGGGGGGACTAGCGGGAGTCGTGAGGAGACC. The chain recombines TRBV5-1 with TRBJ2-5; 14 nucleotides line up with TRBD2. Read data end 3 residues before the CDR3 end; the end is taken from the germline J gene. The CDR3 extends over 18 amino acids. The germline CDR1 and CDR2 sequences are SGHRS and YFSETQ. V was clipped by 0 bases and J by 5 bases; unmatched bases: 9.

Comment on this clone: Sequencing ends 3 residues short of the CDR3 end; the germline J gene provides the rest. J is TRBJ2-3 and V is TRBV12-3 or TRBV12-4, with D possibly TRBD2 on 7 matching bases. The CDR3 loop spans 14 amino acids. V was pared by 10 bases and J by 2 bases, with 16 bases between. CDR3 region: CATRGAFTTDTQYF. Incomplete CDR3 DNA: TGTGCCACTCGGGGGGCATTTACCACAGATACG.

As concerns this clone: The CDR3 end falls 3 residues outside the read, so it is completed with the germline J gene. The gene calls are TRBV30 and TRBJ2-7; 9 bases match TRBD2. Germline V lookup: CDR1 GTSNPN, CDR2 SVGIG (reference sequence). The CDR3 totals 15 residues. With 0 bases clipped from V and 1 base from J, the junction kept 4 bases outside the gene matches. CDR3 sequence reads: CAWSVGLAGSYEQYF. The CDR3 DNA, read in part, is TGTGCCTGGAGTGTAGGGCTAGCGGGGTCCTACGAG.

As for this clone: The sequence runs out 3 residues before the end of the CDR3; the remainder is reconstructed from the germline J gene. The chain has TRBV6-1 and TRBJ2-2; the match to TRBD1 covers 7 bases. The germline CDR1 and CDR2 sequences are MNHNS and SASEGT. V dropped 4 bases and J dropped 6; count of bases not matched to a gene: 5. This CDR3 spans 14 amino acids. CDR3 DNA (partial): TGTGCCAGCAGTGTTACAGGGGTAGCCGGGGAG. This encodes CASSVTGVAGE. The complete CDR3 protein is CASSVTGVAGELFF.

With regard to this clone: The missing CDR3 end, 3 residues past where the read stops, is filled in from the germline J gene. This sequence joins TRBV20-1 and TRBJ2-1; 13 nucleotides align to TRBD2. The germline V gene encodes CDR1 DFQATT and CDR2 SNEGSKA (reference sequence). The CDR3 has 13 residues. The CDR3 DNA, read in part, is TGCAGGGGGACTAGCGGGAACAGGCCTGAG. Protein sequence: CRGTSGNRPE. The full CDR3 protein is CRGTSGNRPEQFF.

Comment on this clone: The read finishes 3 residues shy of the CDR3 end, and the germline J gene is used to complete it. The rearrangement joins TRBV20-1 to TRBJ1-5; D possibly corresponds to TRBD1 (6 bases). Per germline, CDR1 DFQATT and CDR2 SNEGSKA (reference sequence). V gave up 5 bases and J gave up 0 bases, with 14 bases separating them. CDR3 size: 15 residues. CDR3 bases read: TGCAGTGCTGGAGGGCAGGGGTATAGCAATCAGCCC. Translating it yields CSAGGQGYSNQP. The whole CDR3 sequence is CSAGGQGYSNQPQHF.

Note on this clone: The CDR3 extends 3 residues past the end of the read, so its final part is completed from the germline J gene. The chain couples TRBV5-1 to TRBJ2-4; D gene unclear. The V end lost 0 bases, the J end lost 7 bases, and 5 bases lay between the germline ends. From germline, CDR1 is SGHRS and CDR2 YFSETQ. This CDR3 is 12 amino acids long. Incomplete CDR3 DNA: TGCGCCAGCAGCTTGGAAGGGAACATT. Its protein product is CASSLEGNI. The CDR3 reads in full as CASSLEGNIQYF.

A remark on this clone: The CDR3 goes on 3 residues after the read ends, and that part is filled in from the germline J gene. The V gene is TRBV2, the J gene TRBJ2-1; 12 bases line up with TRBD2. Looked up from germline, CDR1 is SNHLY and CDR2 is FYNNEI. V trimming: 5 bases; J trimming: 6 bases; junction bases outside the gene matches: 5. CDR3 length: 15 residues. The CDR3 loop is CASSPTSGSANEQFF. Incomplete CDR3 DNA: TGTGCCAGCAGTCCGACTAGCGGGAGCGCCAATGAG.